This TCR beta chain was captured in a study of blood T cell repertoires in COVID-19. Turning to the study itself: Samples of COVID-19 (acute and convalescent) were obtained from the United States, Italy and Spain. The cDNA or gDNA used as material had been derived from T cells, B-cell-depleted T cells, or PBMCs.

Authors' processing steps: How many nucleated cells were present was estimated from reference gene primer amplification. Clones were sequenced by immunoSEQ multiplex PCR, and TCRdb holds only the in-frame ones, with some missing. V, J and clone size derive from that table, while D and trimming were established from the DNA sequence. The sample lists about 370,000 clones; around 89% were seen once. Those enrolled in Seattle joined during active infection and were followed longitudinally afterward. The CDR3 has 15 residues. Trimming pared 8 bases from V and 0 bases from J, leaving 15 bases between. Germline CDR1 SGHRS, CDR2 YFSETQ.

The V gene is TRBV5-1, the J gene TRBJ1-3, with D perhaps TRBD1 (5 bases). This TCR was recovered from a woman in her twenties or thirties with COVID-19, enrolled during active disease. Material: peripheral blood. CDR3 in amino acids: CASTQGVSSGNTIYF. DNA for the CDR3: TGCGCCAGTACGCAAGGGGTTAGCTCTGGAAACACCATATATTTT.